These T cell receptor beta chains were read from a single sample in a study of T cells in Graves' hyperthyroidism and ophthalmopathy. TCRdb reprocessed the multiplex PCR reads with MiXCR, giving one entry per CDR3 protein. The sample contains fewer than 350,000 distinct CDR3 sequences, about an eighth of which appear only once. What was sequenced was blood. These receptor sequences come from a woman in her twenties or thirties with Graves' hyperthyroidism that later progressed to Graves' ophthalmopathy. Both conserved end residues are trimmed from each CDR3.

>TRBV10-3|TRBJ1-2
AILTSIGGYT
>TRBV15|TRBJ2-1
ATSRASGRGDEQF
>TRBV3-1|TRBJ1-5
ASSQEGLSNQPQH
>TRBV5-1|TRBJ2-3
ASSRTGTDTQY
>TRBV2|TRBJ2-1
ASSAGESEQF
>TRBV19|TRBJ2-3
ASSTAASADSTDTQY
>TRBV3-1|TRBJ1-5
ASSPMSGSNQPQH
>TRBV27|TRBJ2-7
ASASGSGYEQY
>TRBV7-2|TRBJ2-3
ASSLEREWTDTQY
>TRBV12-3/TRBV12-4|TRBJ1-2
ASSVQGLSLGGYT
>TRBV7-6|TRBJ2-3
ASSFGTGGTDTQY
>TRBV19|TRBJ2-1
ASSMEQGGNEQF
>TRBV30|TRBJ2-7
AWSDSGRGPYEQY
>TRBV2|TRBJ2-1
ASSETSYHEQF
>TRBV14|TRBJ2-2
ASHLFAVASNTGELF
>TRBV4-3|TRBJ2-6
ASSAYSGANVLT
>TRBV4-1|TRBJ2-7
ASSLETDSYEQY
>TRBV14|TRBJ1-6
ASSQGRIRPPLH
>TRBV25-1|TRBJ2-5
ASSDPGGGETQY
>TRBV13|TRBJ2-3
ASSLVSTSDHTDTQY
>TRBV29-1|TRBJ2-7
SVAGLTYEQY
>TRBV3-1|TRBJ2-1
ASSHKGYNEQF
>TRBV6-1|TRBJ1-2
ATGQGIGHGYT
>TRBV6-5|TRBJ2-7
ASSYSGGLSGEQY
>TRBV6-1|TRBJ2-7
ASGPRESYEQY
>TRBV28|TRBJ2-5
ASNSQVQETQY
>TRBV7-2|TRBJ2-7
ASSLVLGTRTYEQY
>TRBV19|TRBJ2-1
ASSGPTGVINEQF
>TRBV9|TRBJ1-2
ASSSRSYGYT